This T cell receptor (beta chain) was captured in a study of PD-1 blockade in classical Hodgkin lymphoma. Specified time point: cycle 4 day 1 (C4D1), after five to seven weeks of nivolumab. Every patient relapsed after autologous stem cell transplantation, and brentuximab vedotin exposure varied. Starting with thawed PBMCs, CD4+ T cells were purified by magnetic negative selection. When best responses were assessed, they were complete response, partial response or progressive disease. Data came from immunoSEQ multiplex PCR; TCRdb stores just in-frame clones and leaves some out. Here the sample spans fewer than 35,000 clones, 80% to 95% being singletons. With respect to this clone: Antigen specificity is unknown.

The study, taken as a whole, reports: The origin of the repertoire differences remains undefined, with disease activity or prior therapy as possible causes. Whoever responded completely had baseline diversity much like that seen in newly diagnosed patients. Significantly greater TCR diversity emerged by C4D1 in CD4+ cells but not CD8+ cells.

Source: CD4+ T cells from blood, taken before the fourth cycle of nivolumab. The clonotype originates from a human donor with classical Hodgkin lymphoma.

CDR3 residues: CASSVLNTGELFF. The CDR3 region has the DNA TGTGCCAGCAGTGTCTTGAACACCGGGGAGCTGTTTTTT. The chain couples TRBV27 to TRBJ2-2; D not resolved. Germline V gene sequence: CDR1 MNHEY, CDR2 SMNVEV (reference sequence). This CDR3 contains 13 residues. The V end lost 5 bases, the J end lost 1 base, and 5 bases lay between the germline ends.